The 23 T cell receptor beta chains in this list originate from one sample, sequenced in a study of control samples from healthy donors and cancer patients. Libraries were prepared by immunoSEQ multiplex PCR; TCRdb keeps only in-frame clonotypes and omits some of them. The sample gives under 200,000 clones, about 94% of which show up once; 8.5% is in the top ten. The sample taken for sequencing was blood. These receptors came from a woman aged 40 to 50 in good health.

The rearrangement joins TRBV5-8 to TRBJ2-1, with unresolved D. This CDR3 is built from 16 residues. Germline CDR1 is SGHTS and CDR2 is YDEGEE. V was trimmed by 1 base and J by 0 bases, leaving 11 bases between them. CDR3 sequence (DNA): TGTGCCAGCAGCTTGAGGTTCTTCAGCTCCTACAATGAGCAGTTCTTC. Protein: CASSLRFFSSYNEQFF.

CDR3 sequence (DNA): TGTGCCAGCTGGAGGACTAATTCCGACGAGCAGTACTTC. It translates to CASWRTNSDEQYF. The rearrangement joins TRBV2 to TRBJ2-7, with D perhaps matching TRBD2 (6 bases). Germline values: CDR1 SNHLY, CDR2 FYNNEI. V was shortened by 8 bases and J by 5 bases, with 16 bases between the two germline ends. The CDR3 spans 13 residues.

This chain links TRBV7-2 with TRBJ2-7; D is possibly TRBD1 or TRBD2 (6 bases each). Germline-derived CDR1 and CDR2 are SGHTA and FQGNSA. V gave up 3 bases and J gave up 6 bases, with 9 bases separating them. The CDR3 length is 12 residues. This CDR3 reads CASSFGGAEQYF. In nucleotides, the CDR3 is TGTGCCAGCAGCTTCGGGGGCGCCGAGCAGTACTTC.

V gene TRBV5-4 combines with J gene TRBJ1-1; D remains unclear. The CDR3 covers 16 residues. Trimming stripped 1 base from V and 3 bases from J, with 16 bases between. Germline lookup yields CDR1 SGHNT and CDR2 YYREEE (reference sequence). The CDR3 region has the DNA TGTGCCAGCAGCTTGCGACGCGAGAAGCGGGACACTGAAGCTTTCTTT. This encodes CASSLRREKRDTEAFF.

The CDR3 spells CASSQTDAQQFF. The CDR3 DNA sequence: TGTGCCAGCAGCCAAACCGACGCTCAGCAGTTCTTC. The J gene is TRBJ2-1, the V gene TRBV3-1 (or the pseudogene TRBV3-2); D is undetermined. The CDR3 sequence is 12 residues long. Germline CDR1 reads LGHDT; CDR2 reads YNNKEL (reference sequence). Trimming removed 2 bases at V and 11 bases at J, with 10 bases between.

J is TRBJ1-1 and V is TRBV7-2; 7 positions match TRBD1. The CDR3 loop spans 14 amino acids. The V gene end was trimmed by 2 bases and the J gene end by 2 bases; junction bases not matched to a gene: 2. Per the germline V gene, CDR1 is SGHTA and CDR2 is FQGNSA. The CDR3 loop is CASSLNRGNTEAFF. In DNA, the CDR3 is TGTGCCAGCAGCTTAAACAGGGGCAACACTGAAGCTTTCTTT.

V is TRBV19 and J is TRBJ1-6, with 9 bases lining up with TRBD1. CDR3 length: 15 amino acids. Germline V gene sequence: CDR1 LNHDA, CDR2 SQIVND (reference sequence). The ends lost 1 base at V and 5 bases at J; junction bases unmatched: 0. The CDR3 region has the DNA TGTGCCAGTAGTATAGGGACAGGGGATAATTCACCCCTCCACTTT. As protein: CASSIGTGDNSPLHF.

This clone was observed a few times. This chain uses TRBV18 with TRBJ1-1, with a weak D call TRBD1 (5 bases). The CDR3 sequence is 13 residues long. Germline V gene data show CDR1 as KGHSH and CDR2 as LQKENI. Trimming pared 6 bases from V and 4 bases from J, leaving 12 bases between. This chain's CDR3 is CASSSGRGTEAFF. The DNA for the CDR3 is TGTGCCAGCTCCTCGGGTAGGGGCACTGAAGCTTTCTTT. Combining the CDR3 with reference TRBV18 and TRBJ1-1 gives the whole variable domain NAGVMQNPRHLVRRRGQEARLRCSPMKGHSHVYWYRQLPEEGLKFMVYLQKENIIDESGMPKERFSAEFPKEGPSILRIQQVVRGDSAAYFCASSSGRGTEAFFGQGTRLTVV.

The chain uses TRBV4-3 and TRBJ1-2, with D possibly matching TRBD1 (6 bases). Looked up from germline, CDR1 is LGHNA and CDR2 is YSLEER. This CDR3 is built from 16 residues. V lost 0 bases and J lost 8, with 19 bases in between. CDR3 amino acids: CASSQDLTGLVGGYTF. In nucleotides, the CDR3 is TGCGCCAGCAGCCAAGACTTAACAGGGCTTGTCGGCGGCTACACCTTC.

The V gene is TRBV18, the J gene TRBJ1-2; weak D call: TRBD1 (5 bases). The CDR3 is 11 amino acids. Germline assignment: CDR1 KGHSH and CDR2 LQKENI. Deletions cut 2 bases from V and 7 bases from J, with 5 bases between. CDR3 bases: TGTGCCAGCTCACCAGGGGGTGGCTACACCTTC. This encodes CASSPGGGYTF.

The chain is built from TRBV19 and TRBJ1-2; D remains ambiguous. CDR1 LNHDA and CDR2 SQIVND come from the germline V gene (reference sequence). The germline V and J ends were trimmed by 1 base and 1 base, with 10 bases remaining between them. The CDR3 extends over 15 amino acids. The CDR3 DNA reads TGTGCCAGTAGTATAGGTGGGGAATATAACTATGGCTACACCTTC. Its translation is CASSIGGEYNYGYTF. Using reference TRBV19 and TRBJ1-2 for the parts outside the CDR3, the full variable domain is DGGITQSPKYLFRKEGQNVTLSCEQNLNHDAMYWYRQDPGQGLRLIYYSQIVNDFQKGDIAEGYSVSREKKESFPLTVTSAQKNPTAFYLCASSIGGEYNYGYTFGSGTRLTVV.

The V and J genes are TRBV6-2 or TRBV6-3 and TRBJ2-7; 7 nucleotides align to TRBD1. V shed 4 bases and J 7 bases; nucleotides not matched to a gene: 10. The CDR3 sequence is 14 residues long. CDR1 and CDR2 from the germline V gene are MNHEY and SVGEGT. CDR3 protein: CASSFRQGRGEQYF. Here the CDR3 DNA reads TGTGCCAGCAGTTTCCGACAGGGACGAGGGGAGCAGTACTTC.

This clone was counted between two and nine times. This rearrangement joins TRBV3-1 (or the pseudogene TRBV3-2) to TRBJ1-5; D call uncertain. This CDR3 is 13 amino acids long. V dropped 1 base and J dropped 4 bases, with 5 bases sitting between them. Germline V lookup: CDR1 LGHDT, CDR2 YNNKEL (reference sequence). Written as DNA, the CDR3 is TGTGCCAGCAGCCAAGCCGCTAATCAGCCCCAGCATTTT. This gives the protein CASSQAANQPQHF.

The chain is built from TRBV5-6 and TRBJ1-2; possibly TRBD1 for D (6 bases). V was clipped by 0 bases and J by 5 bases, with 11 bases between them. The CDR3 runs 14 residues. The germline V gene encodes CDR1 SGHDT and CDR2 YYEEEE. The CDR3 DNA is TGTGCCAGCAGCTTGGTCGCAGGGGCGTATGGCTACACCTTC. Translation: CASSLVAGAYGYTF.

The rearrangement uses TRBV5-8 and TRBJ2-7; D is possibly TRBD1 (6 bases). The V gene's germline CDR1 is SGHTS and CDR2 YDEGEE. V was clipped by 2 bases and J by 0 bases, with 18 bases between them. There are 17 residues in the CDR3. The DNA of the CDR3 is TGTGCCAGCAGCTTTTTAGGCGGACAGAGAAACTCCTACGAGCAGTACTTC. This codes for CASSFLGGQRNSYEQYF.

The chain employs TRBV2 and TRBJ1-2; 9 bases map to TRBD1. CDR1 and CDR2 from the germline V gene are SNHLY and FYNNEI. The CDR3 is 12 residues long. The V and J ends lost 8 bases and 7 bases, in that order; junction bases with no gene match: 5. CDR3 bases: TGTGCCAGCGAGGGACAGGGAGGTGGCTACACCTTC. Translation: CASEGQGGGYTF.

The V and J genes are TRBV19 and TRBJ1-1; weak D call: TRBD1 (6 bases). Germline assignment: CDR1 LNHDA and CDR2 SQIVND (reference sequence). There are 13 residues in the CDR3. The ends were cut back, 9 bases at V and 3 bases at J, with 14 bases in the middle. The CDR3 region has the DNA TGTGCCAGCCGACAGGATAAGGACACTGAAGCTTTCTTT. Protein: CASRQDKDTEAFF.

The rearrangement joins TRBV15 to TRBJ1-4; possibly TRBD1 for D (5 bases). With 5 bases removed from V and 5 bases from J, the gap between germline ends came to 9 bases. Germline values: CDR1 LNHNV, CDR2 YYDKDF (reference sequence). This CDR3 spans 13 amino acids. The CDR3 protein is CATSLRDNEKLFF. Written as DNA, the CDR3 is TGTGCCACCAGCTTGCGGGACAATGAAAAACTGTTTTTT.

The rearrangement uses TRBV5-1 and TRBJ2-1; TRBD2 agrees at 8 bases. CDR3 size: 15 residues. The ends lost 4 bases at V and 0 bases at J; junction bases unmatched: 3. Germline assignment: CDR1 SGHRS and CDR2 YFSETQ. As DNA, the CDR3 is TGCGCCAGCAGCCTTAGCGGGATCTCCTACAATGAGCAGTTCTTC. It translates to CASSLSGISYNEQFF.

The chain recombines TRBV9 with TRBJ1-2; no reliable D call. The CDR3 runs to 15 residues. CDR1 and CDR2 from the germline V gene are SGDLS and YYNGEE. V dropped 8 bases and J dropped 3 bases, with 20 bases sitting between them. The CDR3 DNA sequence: TGTGCCAGTTCGGAGAGGGCCGGAAGGGACTATGGCTACACCTTC. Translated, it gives CASSERAGRDYGYTF.

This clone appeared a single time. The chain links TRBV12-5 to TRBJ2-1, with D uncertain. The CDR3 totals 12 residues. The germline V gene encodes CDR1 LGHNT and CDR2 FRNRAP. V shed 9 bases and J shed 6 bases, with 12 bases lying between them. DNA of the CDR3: TGTGCTAGCACCGAATTGGGCAATGAGCAGTTCTTC. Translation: CASTELGNEQFF.

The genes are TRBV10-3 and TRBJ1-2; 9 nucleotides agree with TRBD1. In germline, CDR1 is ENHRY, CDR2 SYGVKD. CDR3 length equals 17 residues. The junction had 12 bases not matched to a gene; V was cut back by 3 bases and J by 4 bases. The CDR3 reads CAISESGQGLESYGYTF. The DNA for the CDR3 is TGTGCCATCAGTGAATCGGGACAGGGTCTGGAGAGCTATGGCTACACCTTC.

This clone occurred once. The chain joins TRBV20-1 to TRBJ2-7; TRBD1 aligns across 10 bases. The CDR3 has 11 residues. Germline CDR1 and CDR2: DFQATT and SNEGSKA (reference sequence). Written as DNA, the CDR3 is TGCAGCGGACAGGGGGTCTACGAGCAGTACTTC. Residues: CSGQGVYEQYF.